This record looks at one T cell receptor (beta chain) sequence and its context. The target antigen is unknown. The sample belongs to a study of a mutant IDH1 vaccine in newly diagnosed glioma. In the study overall: Patients were pretreated with radiotherapy, temozolomide, or both, mostly both.

The protocol was immunoSEQ multiplex PCR, while the TCRdb copy is restricted to in-frame clones and leaves out a portion. The repertoire holds approximately 35,000 clones, with 75% to 95% as singletons. In germline, CDR1 is SGHNT, CDR2 YYREEE (reference sequence). V was clipped by 0 bases and J by 1 base; unmatched bases: 4. The CDR3 loop spans 19 amino acids. Time point reported: week 47, end of study. With topical imiquimod, each dose of the vaccine consisted of 300 ug of mutant IDH1 20-mer peptide. The TCR sequence derives from a woman in her 40s with glioma. The source material was PBMCs, sampled from a glioma patient whose treatment included an IDH1 peptide vaccine. The chain uses TRBV5-4 and TRBJ2-6; 13 bases align to TRBD2. In nucleotides, the CDR3 is TGTGCCAGCAGCTTGGGACTAGCGGGGGGCAGATCTGGGGCCAACGTCCTGACTTTC. Its translation is CASSLGLAGGRSGANVLTF.